A single sample gave rise to the 16 T cell receptor beta chains below, sequenced in a study of blood T cell repertoires in COVID-19. The method was immunoSEQ multiplex PCR; TCRdb's version includes in-frame clones alone and lacks a portion of them. The sample consists of about 350,000 clones, 85% to 90% of them appearing once. Sequencing used PBMCs or T cells enriched from blood (not recorded which). These receptors were taken from a young woman who had been exposed to COVID-19.

The genes are TRBV10-2 and TRBJ1-5, with TRBD1 matching 7 bases. The CDR3 has 16 amino acids. Trimming cost V 4 bases and J 0 bases; bases outside gene matches: 6. Germline V CDR1 and CDR2: WSHSY, SAAADI. The CDR3 DNA reads TGCGCCAGCAGTGGGGACAGCCTCAATAGCAATCAGCCCCAGCATTTT. It specifies CASSGDSLNSNQPQHF.

The chain couples TRBV9 to TRBJ2-7, with D possibly being TRBD2 (5 bases). Germline V lookup: CDR1 SGDLS, CDR2 YYNGEE. The CDR3 spans 14 residues. V shed 0 bases and J shed 5 bases, with 12 bases lying between them. This CDR3 reads CASSVAPLGHEQYF. CDR3 sequence (DNA): TGTGCCAGCAGCGTAGCCCCACTAGGCCACGAGCAGTACTTC.

The chain couples TRBV10-2 to TRBJ1-2; possibly TRBD1 for D (6 bases). Germline V gene data show CDR1 as WSHSY and CDR2 as SAAADI. The CDR3 has 13 residues. V lost 4 bases to trimming and J lost 1 base, with 7 bases between them. CDR3 region: CASSGTVNYGYTF. CDR3 sequence (DNA): TGCGCCAGCAGTGGGACAGTTAACTATGGCTACACCTTC.

This clone was seen only once. The rearrangement links TRBV29-1 to TRBJ2-1; no reliable D call. The germline V gene encodes CDR1 SQVTM and CDR2 ANQGSEA. The ends were cut back, 7 bases at V and 5 bases at J, with 9 bases in the middle. This CDR3 comprises 11 residues. The CDR3: CSATNDNEQFF. Written as DNA, the CDR3 is TGCAGCGCCACAAATGACAATGAGCAGTTCTTC.

The gene calls are TRBV25-1 and TRBJ1-6; 7 positions agree with TRBD1. Trimming took 6 bases from V and 9 from J; bases not matched to a gene: 5. CDR1 is MGHDK and CDR2 is SYGVNS in the germline V gene. The CDR3 length is 13 residues. CDR3 bases: TGTGCCAGCAGAGGACAGGCTTTTTCACCCCTCCACTTT. As protein: CASRGQAFSPLHF.

This clone was recorded once. This chain uses TRBV28 with TRBJ2-1; D unclear. The germline V gene has CDR1 MDHEN and CDR2 SYDVKM. This CDR3 has 12 residues. Trimming removed 5 bases at V and 2 bases at J, with 4 bases between. The CDR3 region has the DNA TGTGCCAGCAGTCCCGCCTACAATGAGCAGTTCTTC. This gives the protein CASSPAYNEQFF.

The chain combines TRBV3-1 (or the pseudogene TRBV3-2) with TRBJ1-2; perhaps TRBD1 as D (6 bases). Germline V gene sequence: CDR1 LGHDT, CDR2 YNNKEL (reference sequence). Between the trimmed V and J ends, which lost 3 bases and 2 bases, there was a span of 16 bases. The CDR3 spans 16 residues. The CDR3 is CASSQRQGPLNYGYTF. In nucleotides, the CDR3 is TGTGCCAGCAGCCAGCGGCAGGGGCCCCTGAACTATGGCTACACCTTC.

This clone was observed at least ten times. This sequence joins TRBV3-1 (or the pseudogene TRBV3-2) and TRBJ2-4; D not certain. V was pared by 0 bases and J by 1 base, with 10 bases between. The CDR3 has 16 residues. Germline V CDR1 and CDR2: LGHDT, YNNKEL (reference sequence). The CDR3 nucleotides are TGTGCCAGCAGCCAAGAGCGTCCATCGGCCAAAAACATTCAGTACTTC. This sequence encodes CASSQERPSAKNIQYF.

This rearrangement joins TRBV19 to TRBJ2-5; 8 positions agree with TRBD1. From germline, CDR1 is LNHDA and CDR2 SQIVND (reference sequence). CDR3 length: 14 residues. The ends lost 3 bases at V and 5 bases at J; junction bases unmatched: 5. The CDR3 nucleotides are TGTGCCAGTAGTATCCGACAGGGGAGGGAGACCCAGTACTTC. The encoded protein is CASSIRQGRETQYF.

V and J are TRBV5-1 and TRBJ1-2, with TRBD1 matching 7 bases. Germline assignment: CDR1 SGHRS and CDR2 YFSETQ. The CDR3 covers 15 residues. J was trimmed by 6 bases and V by 0 bases; bases with no gene match: 8. This CDR3 is CASSLARGGVHGYTF. CDR3 DNA: TGCGCCAGCAGCTTGGCTAGAGGGGGCGTCCATGGCTACACCTTC.

The V gene is TRBV7-8, the J gene TRBJ2-5, with a tentative D call TRBD1 (6 bases). Germline-derived CDR1 and CDR2 are SGHVS and FQNEAQ. CDR3 length equals 15 residues. Trimming stripped 5 bases from V and 7 bases from J, with 20 bases between. The chain's CDR3 is CASSLGLGGWGTQYF. The CDR3 DNA sequence: TGTGCCAGCAGCCTTGGTCTAGGGGGATGGGGGACCCAGTACTTC.

The chain joins TRBV18 to TRBJ2-7, with D possibly matching TRBD2 (6 bases). The CDR3 runs 14 residues. CDR1 is KGHSH, CDR2 LQKENI, per germline. Trimming pared 3 bases from V and 2 bases from J, leaving 11 bases between. The DNA for the CDR3 is TGTGCCAGCTCACCTCGGCGGGAAGCCTACGAGCAGTACTTC. Protein product: CASSPRREAYEQYF. Looking up the rest from reference TRBV18 and TRBJ2-7 gives the full variable domain: NAGVMQNPRHLVRRRGQEARLRCSPMKGHSHVYWYRQLPEEGLKFMVYLQKENIIDESGMPKERFSAEFPKEGPSILRIQQVVRGDSAAYFCASSPRREAYEQYFGPGTRLTVT.

The V gene is TRBV7-3, the J gene TRBJ2-3; maybe TRBD2 (6 bases). This CDR3 is 12 amino acids long. Germline V gene lookup returns CDR1 SGHTA and CDR2 FQGTGA. Trimming removed 5 bases at V and 14 bases at J, with 17 bases between. Here the CDR3 DNA reads TGTGCCAGCAGCCCTAGAGGAGGGGAGCGGTATTTT. Its translation is CASSPRGGERYF.

The chain combines TRBV18 with TRBJ2-7; a possible D gene is TRBD1 (5 bases). Germline CDR1 and CDR2: KGHSH and LQKENI. The CDR3 has 13 residues. Trimming stripped 3 bases from V and 7 bases from J, with 13 bases between. CDR3 protein: CASSPLDRTEQYF. In DNA, the CDR3 is TGTGCCAGCTCACCCCTTGACAGAACTGAGCAGTACTTC.

This clone has just one count. The chain uses TRBV5-4 and TRBJ2-2, with 12 bases lining up with TRBD1. CDR1 is SGHNT and CDR2 is YYREEE in the germline V gene (reference sequence). Trimming took 3 bases from V and 3 from J; bases not matched to a gene: 3. The CDR3 has 16 residues. CDR3 sequence (DNA): TGTGCCAGCAGCTCGGGACAGGGGGCTTACACCGGGGAGCTGTTTTTT. Translation: CASSSGQGAYTGELFF.

The chain recombines TRBV19 with TRBJ2-1, with 7 bases identical to TRBD2. The CDR3 covers 13 residues. Germline CDR1 and CDR2: LNHDA and SQIVND (reference sequence). With V trimmed by 10 bases and J by 5 bases, 8 bases remained unmatched. The CDR3 region has the DNA TGTGCCACCAGACTAGCCGGAGACAATGAGCAGTTCTTC. It encodes CATRLAGDNEQFF.